Listed below are T cell receptor beta chains from one sample, sequenced in a study of blood T cell repertoires in COVID-19. Only in-frame clones appear in the TCRdb table, and some are missing; sequencing was by immunoSEQ multiplex PCR. The sample holds about 70,000 clones, approximately 89% seen once. The sample consisted of peripheral blood. Source of these receptors: a human donor in a cohort sampled during active COVID-19. Each CDR3 is given with its conserved first and last residue. A D gene is named only where the DNA matches it firmly.

CASSGRGNSYEQYF,TRBV19,.,TRBJ2-7
CASSYGGTEAFF,TRBV6-2/TRBV6-3,.,TRBJ1-1
CASSYGRDPQWDTEAFF,TRBV21-1,.,TRBJ1-1
CASSVAPAQEQYF,TRBV9,.,TRBJ2-7
CASSETGRGQPQHF,TRBV2,.,TRBJ1-5
CSALGVHMNTEAFF,TRBV29-1,.,TRBJ1-1
CASISGTGLGSVYEQYF,TRBV4-1,TRBD1,TRBJ2-7
CASSVGSDSSYEQYF,TRBV9,.,TRBJ2-7
CASSGAGGSYEQYF,TRBV7-2,TRBD1,TRBJ2-7
CASSRTRDSYEQYF,TRBV7-3,.,TRBJ2-7
CASTKYPTWRQNTEAFF,TRBV11-2,.,TRBJ1-1
CASSHSGDSPYEQYF,TRBV23-1,TRBD1,TRBJ2-7
CASSPRGRGAFF,TRBV12-3/TRBV12-4,TRBD1,TRBJ1-1
CASPLREGPTEAFF,TRBV28,.,TRBJ1-1
CASSPPQGYEQYF,TRBV12-3/TRBV12-4,.,TRBJ2-7
CASFTNSPFSGNTIYF,TRBV7-2,.,TRBJ1-3
CSVETGFGNQPQHF,TRBV29-1,.,TRBJ1-5
CASKTGWKPLLVYGYTF,TRBV4-1,TRBD1,TRBJ1-2
CASSGHREPNAGNTIYF,TRBV2,.,TRBJ1-3
CASSKKEANRAYGYTF,TRBV21-1,.,TRBJ1-2
CASSLDRGGSSYEQYF,TRBV11-2,.,TRBJ2-7
CASSLTGYYGYTF,TRBV5-1,TRBD1,TRBJ1-2
CASSFGYEQYF,TRBV3-1/TRBV3-2,.,TRBJ2-7
CASSRTVSYGYTF,TRBV27,.,TRBJ1-2
CASSRQRYNEKLFF,TRBV4-3,.,TRBJ1-4
CASSLSGTGNSGYTF,TRBV3-1/TRBV3-2,TRBD1,TRBJ1-2
CASSQDGGTQYF,TRBV3-1/TRBV3-2,.,TRBJ2-5